Shown below are 15 T cell receptor beta chains from a single sample sequenced in a study of response to subunit inactivated influenza vaccine. TCRdb re-derived calls from the RT-PCR reads in MiXCR, one entry per CDR3 protein. This sample carries some 520,000 distinct CDR3 sequences, 16% of them seen once, and the ten largest clones take 2.5% to 3.5%. Sequenced here: CD4+ T cells sorted from PBMCs, sampled about 24 months after vaccination. The receptors derive from a man aged 45-69 years who received an inactivated influenza vaccine.

This clonotype was counted ten times or more. J is TRBJ2-7 and V is TRBV9; TRBD1 is a possible D gene (5 bases). Germline V CDR1 and CDR2: SGDLS, YYNGEE. Trimming left V 0 bases short and J 5 bases short, with 12 bases between. The CDR3 has 14 residues. Here the CDR3 reads CASSVGSGWNEQYF. The CDR3 DNA sequence: TGTGCCAGCAGCGTAGGATCAGGGTGGAACGAGCAGTACTTC.

This clonotype was detected ten times or more. This rearrangement joins TRBV28 to TRBJ2-1; possible D gene TRBD1, 6 bases. Germline V gene lookup returns CDR1 MDHEN and CDR2 SYDVKM. The V and J ends lost 5 bases and 3 bases respectively, with 14 bases between them. The CDR3 has 15 amino acids. The CDR3 nucleotides read TGTGCCAGCAGTCCTCGGACAGATCTCTACAATGAGCAGTTCTTC. Its translation: CASSPRTDLYNEQFF.

The chain recombines TRBV6-1 with TRBJ2-2; a weak D match, TRBD1 (5 bases). The V gene lost 6 bases and the J gene lost 2 bases, with 19 bases spanning the gap. Germline CDR1 is MNHNS and CDR2 is SASEGT. The CDR3 extends over 17 amino acids. The DNA for the CDR3 is TGTGCCAGCAGGGACCGAGCAGCGACAGTCAACACCGGGGAGCTGTTTTTT. It encodes CASRDRAATVNTGELFF.

This clonotype turned up a few times. V is TRBV7-9 and J is TRBJ2-5, with D possibly TRBD2 on 6 matching bases. Trimming stripped 3 bases from V and 5 bases from J, with 10 bases between. CDR1 and CDR2 (germline): SEHNR, FQNEAQ (reference sequence). CDR3 length: 13 amino acids. This chain's CDR3 is CASSLLALETQYF. For the CDR3, the DNA is TGTGCCAGCAGCTTGCTAGCGTTGGAGACCCAGTACTTC. Combining the CDR3 with reference TRBV7-9 and TRBJ2-5 gives the whole variable domain DTGVSQNPRHKITKRGQNVTFRCDPISEHNRLYWYRQTLGQGPEFLTYFQNEAQLEKSRLLSDRFSAERPKGSFSTLEIQRTEQGDSAMYLCASSLLALETQYFGPGTRLLVL.

The table lists this clonotype with many counts. CDR3 sequence: CSVEQGPGQETQYF. As DNA, the CDR3 is TGCAGCGTTGAACAGGGTCCCGGGCAAGAGACCCAGTACTTC. The genes are TRBV29-1 and TRBJ2-5; possible D gene TRBD1, 5 bases. Trimming left V 2 bases short and J 2 bases short, with 12 bases between. CDR3 length: 14 amino acids. CDR1 and CDR2 from the germline V gene are SQVTM and ANQGSEA.

Ten or more counts support this clonotype. The genes are TRBV4-3 and TRBJ2-4; D not resolved. Germline V lookup: CDR1 LGHNA, CDR2 YSLEER. The CDR3 is 15 residues long. Between the trimmed V and J ends, which lost 0 bases and 7 bases, there was a span of 13 bases. The CDR3 here is CASSQEVRQVNIQYF. The CDR3, as DNA: TGCGCCAGCAGCCAAGAGGTCCGGCAGGTCAACATTCAGTACTTC.

This clonotype has at least ten counts. The J gene is TRBJ1-2, the V gene TRBV14; no clear D gene. V lost 2 bases to trimming and J lost 6 bases, with 10 bases between them. In germline, CDR1 is SGHDN, CDR2 FVKESK. The CDR3 loop spans 13 amino acids. The CDR3 DNA reads TGTGCCAGCAGCCAACACAGAACGAATGGCTACACCTTC. Translation gives CASSQHRTNGYTF.

This clonotype occurred a few times. The chain employs TRBV7-8 and TRBJ1-5; possibly TRBD1 for D (5 bases). V dropped 7 bases and J dropped 4 bases, with 8 bases sitting between them. The germline V gene has CDR1 SGHVS and CDR2 FQNEAQ. This CDR3 has 12 amino acids. The CDR3 region has the DNA TGTGCCAGCACCCGGGGGAATCAGCCCCAGCATTTT. Its protein product is CASTRGNQPQHF.

This chain uses TRBV20-1 with TRBJ1-1; D is undetermined. The CDR3 is 13 residues long. CDR1 is DFQATT, CDR2 SNEGSKA, per germline (reference sequence). V gave up 4 bases and J gave up 5 bases, with 14 bases separating them. The CDR3 bases are TGCAGTGCTACCAGGTCCCGGAGGACTGAAGCTTTCTTT. Residues: CSATRSRRTEAFF.

V usage is TRBV5-1 and J usage is TRBJ2-3, with 12 bases identical to TRBD2. There are 16 residues in the CDR3. J lost 5 bases, V lost 4 bases, and 8 bases had no gene match. Germline lookup yields CDR1 SGHRS and CDR2 YFSETQ. This CDR3 is CASSKYLAGGLDTQYF. In DNA form, the CDR3 reads TGCGCCAGCAGCAAATATCTAGCGGGAGGGCTAGATACGCAGTATTTT.

This clonotype was seen a few times. The CDR3 protein is CSAHTPSGRGQETQYF. Written as DNA, the CDR3 is TGCAGTGCTCACACGCCTAGCGGGAGGGGACAAGAGACCCAGTACTTC. The V and J genes are TRBV20-1 and TRBJ2-5; TRBD2 matches 12 bases. The CDR3 is 16 amino acids. The V gene end was trimmed by 5 bases and the J gene end by 2 bases; junction bases not matched to a gene: 9. The germline V gene encodes CDR1 DFQATT and CDR2 SNEGSKA (reference sequence).

This clonotype was counted many times. This chain joins TRBV5-1 and TRBJ2-2; TRBD1 matches at 7 bases. Trimming took 4 bases from V and 4 from J; bases not matched to a gene: 7. This CDR3 contains 15 residues. Per the germline V gene, CDR1 is SGHRS and CDR2 is YFSETQ. The CDR3 sequence: CASSGRQGSTGELFF. For the CDR3, the DNA is TGCGCCAGCAGCGGGAGACAGGGATCCACCGGGGAGCTGTTTTTT.

The J gene is TRBJ2-3, the V gene TRBV6-2 or TRBV6-3, with D possibly being TRBD2 (5 bases). The germline V and J ends were trimmed by 0 bases and 5 bases, with 21 bases remaining between them. From germline, CDR1 is MNHEY and CDR2 SVGEGT. The CDR3 contains 18 residues. The CDR3 nucleotides read TGTGCCAGCAGTTACTCGAGAGGGCAGGCGATACGTGGAGATACGCAGTATTTT. Amino acids: CASSYSRGQAIRGDTQYF.

The chain uses TRBV4-3 and TRBJ1-1; 7 nucleotides agree with TRBD1. V was pared by 2 bases and J by 4 bases, with 1 base of the junction left unmatched. Looked up from germline, CDR1 is LGHNA and CDR2 is YSLEER. This CDR3 has 13 amino acids. The chain's CDR3 is CASSQYRGTEAFF. The CDR3 DNA sequence: TGCGCCAGCAGCCAATACAGGGGCACTGAAGCTTTCTTT.

This clonotype came up many times. The CDR3 nucleotides read TGTGCCAGCAGTCCCTCGATAAAAAATCAGCCCCAGCATTTT. This encodes CASSPSIKNQPQHF. The gene calls are TRBV6-5 and TRBJ1-5, with D uncertain. Trimming removed 5 bases from V and 4 bases from J, with 12 bases in between. Germline V CDR1 and CDR2: MNHEY, SVGAGI. The CDR3 contains 14 residues.